This entry concerns a single TCR beta chain. Per the original methods: Amplified reference gene primers provided the basis for estimating nucleated cell counts. Some clones are missing from TCRdb's copy, which holds only in-frame ones; the method was immunoSEQ multiplex PCR. That table supplies the V and J calls and clone size; D and trimming were determined from the DNA. The table shows over 200,000 clones, with approximately 84% occurring only once. The record originates from a study of blood T cell repertoires in COVID-19. V shed 11 bases and J shed 4 bases, with 21 bases lying between them. Per the germline V gene, CDR1 is MNHEY and CDR2 is SVGAGI. The CDR3 covers 14 residues.

Sequenced sample: peripheral blood. The chain employs TRBV6-5 and TRBJ2-7; tentative D call: TRBD1 (6 bases). This receptor was obtained from a woman aged 45-65 years with active or convalescent COVID-19. In DNA, the CDR3 is TGTGCCGCGAGGTCGGGCTCTCAGGGGTACGAGCAGTACTTC. Translating gives CAARSGSQGYEQYF.